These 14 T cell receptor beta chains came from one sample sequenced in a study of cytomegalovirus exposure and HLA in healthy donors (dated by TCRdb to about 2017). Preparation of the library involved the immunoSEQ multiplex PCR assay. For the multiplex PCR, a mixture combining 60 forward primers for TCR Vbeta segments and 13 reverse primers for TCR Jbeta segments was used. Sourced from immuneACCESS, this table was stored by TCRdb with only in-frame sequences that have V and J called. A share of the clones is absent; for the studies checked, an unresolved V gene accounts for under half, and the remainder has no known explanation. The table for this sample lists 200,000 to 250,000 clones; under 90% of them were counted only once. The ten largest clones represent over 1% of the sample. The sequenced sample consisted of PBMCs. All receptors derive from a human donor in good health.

The CDR3 sequence: CAWSVGQGRETQYF. The CDR3 nucleotides read TGTGCCTGGAGTGTCGGCCAGGGGCGAGAGACCCAGTACTTC. The chain uses TRBV30 and TRBJ2-5, with D perhaps matching TRBD1 (6 bases). CDR1 is GTSNPN and CDR2 is SVGIG in the germline V gene (reference sequence). V lost 0 bases to trimming and J lost 4 bases, with 12 bases between them. The CDR3 runs 14 residues.

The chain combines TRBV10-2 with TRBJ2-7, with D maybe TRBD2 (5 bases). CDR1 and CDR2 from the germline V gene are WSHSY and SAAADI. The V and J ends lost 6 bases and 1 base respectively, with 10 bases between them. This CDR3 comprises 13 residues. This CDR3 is CASRDGRSYEQYF. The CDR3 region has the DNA TGCGCCAGCAGAGATGGGAGATCCTACGAGCAGTACTTC.

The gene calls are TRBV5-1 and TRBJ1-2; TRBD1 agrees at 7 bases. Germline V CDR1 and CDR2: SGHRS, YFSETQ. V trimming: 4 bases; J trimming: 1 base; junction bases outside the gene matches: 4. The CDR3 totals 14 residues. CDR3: CASSRDSINYGYTF. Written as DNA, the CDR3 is TGCGCCAGCAGCCGGGACAGCATTAACTATGGCTACACCTTC.

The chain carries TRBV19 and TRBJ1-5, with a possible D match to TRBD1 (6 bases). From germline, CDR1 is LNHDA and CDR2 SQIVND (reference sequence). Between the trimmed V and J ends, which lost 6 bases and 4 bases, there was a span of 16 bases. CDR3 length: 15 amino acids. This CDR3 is CASSPTDSRNQPQHF. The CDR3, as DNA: TGTGCCAGTAGCCCGACGGACAGCCGGAATCAGCCCCAGCATTTT.

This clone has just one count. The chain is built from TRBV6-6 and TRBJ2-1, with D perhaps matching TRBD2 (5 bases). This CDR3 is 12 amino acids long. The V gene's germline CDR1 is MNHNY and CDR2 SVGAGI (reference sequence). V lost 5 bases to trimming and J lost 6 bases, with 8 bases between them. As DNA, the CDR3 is TGTGCCAGCAGTGGGAGCGGCAATGAGCAGTTCTTC. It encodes CASSGSGNEQFF.

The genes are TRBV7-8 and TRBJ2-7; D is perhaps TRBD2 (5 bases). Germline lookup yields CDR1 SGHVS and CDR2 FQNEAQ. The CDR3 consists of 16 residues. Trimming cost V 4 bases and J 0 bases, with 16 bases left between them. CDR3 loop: CASSSAGLLSSYEQYF. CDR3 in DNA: TGTGCCAGCAGCTCGGCCGGACTTTTGAGCTCCTACGAGCAGTACTTC.

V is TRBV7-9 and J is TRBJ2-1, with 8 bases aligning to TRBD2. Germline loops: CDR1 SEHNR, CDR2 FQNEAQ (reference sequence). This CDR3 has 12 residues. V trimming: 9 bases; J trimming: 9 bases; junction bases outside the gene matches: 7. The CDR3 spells CASTAGAGEQFF. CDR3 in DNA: TGTGCCAGTACAGCGGGAGCCGGTGAGCAGTTCTTC.

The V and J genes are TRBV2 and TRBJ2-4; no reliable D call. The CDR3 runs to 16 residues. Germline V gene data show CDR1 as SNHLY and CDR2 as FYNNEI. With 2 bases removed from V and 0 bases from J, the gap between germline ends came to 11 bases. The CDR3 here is CASSEQEAVAKNIQYF. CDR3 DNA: TGTGCCAGCAGTGAACAAGAAGCCGTAGCCAAAAACATTCAGTACTTC. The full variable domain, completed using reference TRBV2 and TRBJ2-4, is EPEVTQTPSHQVTQMGQEVILRCVPISNHLYFYWYRQILGQKVEFLVSFYNNEISEKSEIFDDQFSVERPDGSNFTLKIRSTKLEDSAMYFCASSEQEAVAKNIQYFGAGTRLSVL.

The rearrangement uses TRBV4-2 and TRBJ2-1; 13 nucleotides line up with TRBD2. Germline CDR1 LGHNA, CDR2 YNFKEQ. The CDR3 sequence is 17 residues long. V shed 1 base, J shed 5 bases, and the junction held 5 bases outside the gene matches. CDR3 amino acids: CASSQGLGTSGNNEQFF. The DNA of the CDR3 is TGTGCCAGCAGCCAAGGCCTGGGGACTAGCGGGAACAATGAGCAGTTCTTC.

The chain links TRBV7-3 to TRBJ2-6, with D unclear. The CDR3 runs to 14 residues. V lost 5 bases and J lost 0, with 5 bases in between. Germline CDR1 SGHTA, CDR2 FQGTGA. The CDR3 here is CASSHSSGANVLTF. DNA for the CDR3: TGTGCCAGCAGCCATAGCTCTGGGGCCAACGTCCTGACTTTC.

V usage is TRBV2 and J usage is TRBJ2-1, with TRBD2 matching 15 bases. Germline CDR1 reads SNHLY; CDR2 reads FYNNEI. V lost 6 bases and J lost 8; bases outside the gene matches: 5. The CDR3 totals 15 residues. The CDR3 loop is CASRGTSGRIDEQFF. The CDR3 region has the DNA TGTGCCAGCAGGGGGACTAGCGGGAGGATCGATGAGCAGTTCTTC.

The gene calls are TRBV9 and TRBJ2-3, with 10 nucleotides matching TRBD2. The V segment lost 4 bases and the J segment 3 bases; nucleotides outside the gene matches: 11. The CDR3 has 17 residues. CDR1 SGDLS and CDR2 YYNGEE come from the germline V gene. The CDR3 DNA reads TGTGCCAGCAGCCCGGGTCTAGCGGGAGCACAGACAGATACGCAGTATTTT. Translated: CASSPGLAGAQTDTQYF.

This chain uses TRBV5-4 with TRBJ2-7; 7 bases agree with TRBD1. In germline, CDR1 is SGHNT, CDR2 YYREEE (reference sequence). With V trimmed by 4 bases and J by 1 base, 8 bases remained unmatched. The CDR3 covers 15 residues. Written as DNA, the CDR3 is TGTGCCAGCAGCGTCATGGGACAGATTTCCTACGAGCAGTACTTC. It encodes CASSVMGQISYEQYF.

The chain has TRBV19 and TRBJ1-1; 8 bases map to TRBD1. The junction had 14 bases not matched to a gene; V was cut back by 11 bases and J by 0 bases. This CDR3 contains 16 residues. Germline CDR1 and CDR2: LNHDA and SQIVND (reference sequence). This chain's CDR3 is CAAWGGRGRMNTEAFF. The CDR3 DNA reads TGTGCCGCCTGGGGAGGCAGGGGGCGGATGAACACTGAAGCTTTCTTT.